Listed below are T cell receptor beta chains from one sample, sequenced in a study of T-cell reconstitution after alpha-beta-depleted transplantation in children. TCRdb ran MiXCR on the PCR reads and lists one entry per CDR3 protein. The data hold 500,000 or so distinct CDR3 sequences, with 30% to 35% observed a single time. The sample consisted of PBMCs from the stem cell graft donor, taken from the stem cell graft. Receptors originate from a human donor who donated a stem cell graft to a child with aplastic anemia. The CDR3 runs from the conserved cysteine through the conserved F or W. D genes are given only for firm matches. A clone size is listed for some rows: how often the clone was seen (once, few, many), or a class if it is expanded.

abundance: -; d_gene: TRBD1; len: 14; v_gene: TRBV20-1; j_gene: TRBJ2-7; CDR3nt: TGCAGTGCTAGAGTGTGGGACAGGGGCAACGAGCAGTACTTC; CDR3aa: CSARVWDRGNEQYF
abundance: few; d_gene: -; len: 18; v_gene: TRBV20-1; j_gene: TRBJ2-3; CDR3nt: TGCAGTGCAAAAGCCCCCCAACAGGGCCGATCTGTCACAGATACGCAGTATTTT; CDR3aa: CSAKAPQQGRSVTDTQYF
abundance: -; d_gene: TRBD1; len: 20; v_gene: TRBV7-2; j_gene: TRBJ2-1; CDR3nt: TGTGCCAGCAGCTTCGCACAGGGGATTTTCACATCCCTCTCCTACAATGAGCAGTTCTTC; CDR3aa: CASSFAQGIFTSLSYNEQFF
abundance: few; d_gene: -; len: 15; v_gene: TRBV20-1; j_gene: TRBJ2-2; CDR3nt: TGCAGTGCTAGAAGGTACAGAAGTAACACCGGGGAGCTGTTTTTT; CDR3aa: CSARRYRSNTGELFF
abundance: few; d_gene: -; len: 14; v_gene: TRBV29-1; j_gene: TRBJ1-5; CDR3nt: TGCAGCGTATCACCTGGAAATAGCAATCAGCCCCAGCATTTT; CDR3aa: CSVSPGNSNQPQHF
abundance: -; d_gene: -; len: 12; v_gene: TRBV7-2; j_gene: TRBJ2-4; CDR3nt: TGTGCCAGCAGCCAACGGGGGAACATTCAGTACTTC; CDR3aa: CASSQRGNIQYF
abundance: few; d_gene: -; len: 16; v_gene: TRBV6-5; j_gene: TRBJ2-1; CDR3nt: TGTGCCAGCGGGTCCACAGGTCAGGCCAGTTACAATGAGCAGTTCTTC; CDR3aa: CASGSTGQASYNEQFF
abundance: -; d_gene: -; len: 11; v_gene: TRBV29-1; j_gene: TRBJ2-7; CDR3nt: TGCAGCGTTTCCCGATCCTACGAGCAGTACTTC; CDR3aa: CSVSRSYEQYF
abundance: -; d_gene: -; len: 12; v_gene: TRBV6-5; j_gene: TRBJ1-5; CDR3nt: TGTGCCAGCAAACCTGGTGGTGGGCCCCAGCATTTT; CDR3aa: CASKPGGGPQHF
abundance: -; d_gene: TRBD2; len: 16; v_gene: TRBV20-1; j_gene: TRBJ2-3; CDR3nt: TGCAGTGCTAGAAAGCGGGACCGAGCCCCGGCAGATACGCAGTATTTT; CDR3aa: CSARKRDRAPADTQYF
abundance: -; d_gene: -; len: 15; v_gene: TRBV19; j_gene: TRBJ2-2; CDR3nt: TGTGCCACCGAAACCGGGACCGCGAACACCGGGGAGCTGTTTTTT; CDR3aa: CATETGTANTGELFF
abundance: -; d_gene: -; len: 13; v_gene: TRBV4-1; j_gene: TRBJ2-1; CDR3nt: TGCGCCAGCAGCCAAGAAGGGATCTCTGAGCAGTTCTTC; CDR3aa: CASSQEGISEQFF
abundance: -; d_gene: -; len: 17; v_gene: TRBV11-3; j_gene: TRBJ2-5; CDR3nt: TGTGCCAGCAGCTTAGGGGGCAGCGGAAAACATCAAGAGACCCAGTACTTC; CDR3aa: CASSLGGSGKHQETQYF
abundance: few; d_gene: TRBD2; len: 16; v_gene: TRBV24-1; j_gene: TRBJ2-5; CDR3nt: TGTGCCACCAGTGATTTGCCACGGGAGGGCAGAGAGACCCAGTACTTC; CDR3aa: CATSDLPREGRETQYF
abundance: few; d_gene: TRBD1; len: 16; v_gene: TRBV4-3; j_gene: TRBJ2-1; CDR3nt: TGCGCCAGCAGCCAAGGGGGTCAGGGGGCGAGCAATGAGCAGTTCTTC; CDR3aa: CASSQGGQGASNEQFF
abundance: -; d_gene: -; len: 15; v_gene: TRBV7-2; j_gene: TRBJ1-1; CDR3nt: TGTGCCAGCAGCCTAACTAGAACAGGGTCGACTGAAGCTTTCTTT; CDR3aa: CASSLTRTGSTEAFF
abundance: few; d_gene: TRBD1; len: 13; v_gene: TRBV19; j_gene: TRBJ1-1; CDR3nt: TGTGCCAGTAAGAACTCAGGGGGGACTGAAGCTTTCTTT; CDR3aa: CASKNSGGTEAFF
abundance: -; d_gene: -; len: 15; v_gene: TRBV7-2; j_gene: TRBJ1-2; CDR3nt: TGTGCCAGCAGCCCCCGACCCCAGGGAGGAGGGGGCTACACCTTC; CDR3aa: CASSPRPQGGGGYTF
abundance: few; d_gene: -; len: 17; v_gene: TRBV4-2; j_gene: TRBJ2-3; CDR3nt: TGTGCCAGCAGCCAAGAACCCACTAGCCCGTTGAAAGATACGCAGTATTTT; CDR3aa: CASSQEPTSPLKDTQYF
abundance: few; d_gene: -; len: 13; v_gene: TRBV29-1; j_gene: TRBJ2-1; CDR3nt: TGCAGCGTCTCGACAGAGACCTACAATGAGCAGTTCTTC; CDR3aa: CSVSTETYNEQFF
abundance: -; d_gene: -; len: 16; v_gene: TRBV4-3; j_gene: TRBJ2-5; CDR3nt: TGCGCCAGCAGCCACTTTCGAGGGCAGGGACAAGAGACCCAGTACTTC; CDR3aa: CASSHFRGQGQETQYF
abundance: -; d_gene: -; len: 15; v_gene: TRBV24-1; j_gene: TRBJ2-2; CDR3nt: TGTGCCACCAGTGATTTTCGAGGGGCGGCCGGGGAGCTGTTTTTT; CDR3aa: CATSDFRGAAGELFF
abundance: -; d_gene: -; len: 14; v_gene: TRBV15; j_gene: TRBJ1-5; CDR3nt: TGTGCCACCAGCAGAGAAACGGCTGTGGGTCCCCAGCATTTT; CDR3aa: CATSRETAVGPQHF
abundance: few; d_gene: TRBD2; len: 13; v_gene: TRBV6-2/TRBV6-3; j_gene: TRBJ2-1; CDR3nt: TGTGCCAGCAGTGGACTAGCAAACAATGAGCAGTTCTTC; CDR3aa: CASSGLANNEQFF
abundance: few; d_gene: -; len: 12; v_gene: TRBV6-4; j_gene: TRBJ1-1; CDR3nt: TGTGCCAGCAGTGACGGGGGGACTGAAGCTTTCTTT; CDR3aa: CASSDGGTEAFF
abundance: -; d_gene: TRBD2; len: 17; v_gene: TRBV10-3; j_gene: TRBJ2-3; CDR3nt: TGTGCCGTCGGGGAAGGGACTAGCGGGAGGGCCCCGGGTACGCAGTATTTT; CDR3aa: CAVGEGTSGRAPGTQYF
abundance: few; d_gene: TRBD2; len: 17; v_gene: TRBV4-3; j_gene: TRBJ2-5; CDR3nt: TGCGCCAGCAGCCAAGACTTATCGACTAGCGGGCAAGAGACCCAGTACTTC; CDR3aa: CASSQDLSTSGQETQYF
abundance: -; d_gene: -; len: 13; v_gene: TRBV5-6; j_gene: TRBJ1-4; CDR3nt: TGTGCCAGCACCTCGGGGAGGGGTGAAAAACTGTTTTTT; CDR3aa: CASTSGRGEKLFF
abundance: -; d_gene: -; len: 15; v_gene: TRBV12-3/TRBV12-4; j_gene: TRBJ2-7; CDR3nt: TGTGCCAGCAGTTTAATCTACGGGAACATCTACGAGCAGTACTTC; CDR3aa: CASSLIYGNIYEQYF
abundance: -; d_gene: -; len: 15; v_gene: TRBV4-3; j_gene: TRBJ1-2; CDR3nt: TGCGCCAGCAGCCAAGAAATGGAGGGGGATTATGGCTACACCTTC; CDR3aa: CASSQEMEGDYGYTF
abundance: few; d_gene: TRBD1; len: 20; v_gene: TRBV7-3; j_gene: TRBJ2-2; CDR3nt: TGTGCCAGCAGCTTAACATACAGGACAGGCCCGGATTCCGAAAAGGGGGAGCTGTTTTTT; CDR3aa: CASSLTYRTGPDSEKGELFF
abundance: medium-sized; d_gene: TRBD1; len: 15; v_gene: TRBV2; j_gene: TRBJ2-7; CDR3nt: TGTGCCAGCAGGGTGGACAGGGGGCTATCCTACGAGCAGTACTTC; CDR3aa: CASRVDRGLSYEQYF
abundance: many; d_gene: -; len: 12; v_gene: TRBV20-1; j_gene: TRBJ1-2; CDR3nt: TGCAGTGCTAGTGGGGGGAACTATGGCTACACCTTC; CDR3aa: CSASGGNYGYTF
abundance: -; d_gene: TRBD2; len: 15; v_gene: TRBV10-2; j_gene: TRBJ2-5; CDR3nt: TGCGCCAGCAGTGAGGCGGGAGGTCGCCAAGAGACCCAGTACTTC; CDR3aa: CASSEAGGRQETQYF
abundance: few; d_gene: -; len: 13; v_gene: TRBV9; j_gene: TRBJ1-1; CDR3nt: TGTGCCAGCACCAGGGAAATGAACACTGAAGCTTTCTTT; CDR3aa: CASTREMNTEAFF
abundance: few; d_gene: -; len: 15; v_gene: TRBV19; j_gene: TRBJ2-1; CDR3nt: TGTGCCAGTAGGCCCCCGCAGGGCGAGTACAATGAGCAGTTCTTC; CDR3aa: CASRPPQGEYNEQFF
abundance: -; d_gene: TRBD1; len: 15; v_gene: TRBV30; j_gene: TRBJ1-1; CDR3nt: TGTGCCTGGAGTTCGTGGGCAGGGGGGAACACTGAAGCTTTCTTT; CDR3aa: CAWSSWAGGNTEAFF
abundance: -; d_gene: -; len: 13; v_gene: TRBV29-1; j_gene: TRBJ2-1; CDR3nt: TGCAGCGGGCGGGGTATCTCTTACAATGAGCAGTTCTTC; CDR3aa: CSGRGISYNEQFF
abundance: few; d_gene: -; len: 13; v_gene: TRBV5-1; j_gene: TRBJ1-1; CDR3nt: TGCGCCAGCAGCACACGACAGAACACTGAAGCTTTCTTT; CDR3aa: CASSTRQNTEAFF
abundance: -; d_gene: -; len: 15; v_gene: TRBV24-1; j_gene: TRBJ2-2; CDR3nt: TGTGCCACCAGTGATCCCCGGAGGGACACCGGGGAGCTGTTTTTT; CDR3aa: CATSDPRRDTGELFF
abundance: few; d_gene: TRBD2; len: 16; v_gene: TRBV27; j_gene: TRBJ2-1; CDR3nt: TGTGCCAGCCGTTATAGCGGGAGGGCCACCGAGGATGAGCAGTTCTTC; CDR3aa: CASRYSGRATEDEQFF
abundance: -; d_gene: TRBD1; len: 13; v_gene: TRBV12-3/TRBV12-4; j_gene: TRBJ2-2; CDR3nt: TGTGCCAGCTCCCGGGACAGCACCGGGGAGCTGTTTTTT; CDR3aa: CASSRDSTGELFF
abundance: -; d_gene: -; len: 11; v_gene: TRBV12-3/TRBV12-4; j_gene: TRBJ1-1; CDR3nt: TGTGCCAGCAGACTCGCTTCTGAAGCTTTCTTT; CDR3aa: CASRLASEAFF
abundance: -; d_gene: -; len: 14; v_gene: TRBV12-3/TRBV12-4; j_gene: TRBJ1-4; CDR3nt: TGTGCCAGCAGCTTTGAAGGAACTAATGAAAAACTGTTTTTT; CDR3aa: CASSFEGTNEKLFF
abundance: few; d_gene: -; len: 14; v_gene: TRBV27; j_gene: TRBJ1-2; CDR3nt: TGTGCCAGCAGTCCCGGGCGTCCCGTCTATGGCTACACCTTC; CDR3aa: CASSPGRPVYGYTF
abundance: few; d_gene: -; len: 15; v_gene: TRBV10-3; j_gene: TRBJ1-1; CDR3nt: TGTGCCATCAGTTCCCCCGGGCGGGCGAACACTGAAGCTTTCTTT; CDR3aa: CAISSPGRANTEAFF
abundance: few; d_gene: -; len: 13; v_gene: TRBV20-1; j_gene: TRBJ2-7; CDR3nt: TGCAGTGCTAGGTTTAGGGGCTCCTACGAGCAGTACTTC; CDR3aa: CSARFRGSYEQYF
abundance: -; d_gene: -; len: 13; v_gene: TRBV12-3/TRBV12-4; j_gene: TRBJ1-1; CDR3nt: TGTGCCAGCAGTTTACGGGGGGGAGTAGGGGCTTTCTTT; CDR3aa: CASSLRGGVGAFF